These 30 T cell receptor beta chains share one sample of origin, sequenced in a study of spatial heterogeneity in lung cancer (dated by TCRdb to the late 2010s). Receptors were amplified or captured by 5' RACE. Sequencer: NextSeq 500. Clones were called with MiXCR by TCRdb after fastp trimmed the public reads at Q25, and only in-frame beta chains were retained. Duplicate CDR3 protein sequences are folded into a single record with the most common DNA and genes. Within this sample are approximately 30,000 distinct CDR3 sequences, with 10% of them counted one time only. The ten most abundant clones make up less than 35% of the sample. This sample's time point label indicates: blood at routine non-recurrence follow-up after resection. This sample comprised PBMCs, obtained at follow-up. These receptors all stem from a female donor with early-stage non-small cell lung cancer.

This clonotype was counted many times. The CDR3 nucleotides are TGCAGCGTTGTACAGCCGGACCGTCGGGGTGAGCAGTACTTC. Translation: CSVVQPDRRGEQYF. This chain connects TRBV29-1 to TRBJ2-7; D perhaps matches TRBD2 (5 bases). The germline V gene has CDR1 SQVTM and CDR2 ANQGSEA. The CDR3 runs to 14 residues. V was pared by 4 bases and J by 7 bases, with 20 bases between.

This clonotype has at least ten counts. This chain uses TRBV4-3 with TRBJ1-2, with a tentative D call TRBD1 (5 bases). This CDR3 has 15 amino acids. The V gene lost 2 bases and the J gene lost 6 bases, with 16 bases spanning the gap. CDR1 LGHNA and CDR2 YSLEER come from the germline V gene. The CDR3 region is CASSQSMGGFNGYTF. CDR3 sequence (DNA): TGCGCCAGCAGCCAATCTATGGGGGGATTCAATGGCTACACCTTC.

The chain carries TRBV6-2 or TRBV6-3 and TRBJ1-1; no firm D call. Per the germline V gene, CDR1 is MNHEY and CDR2 is SVGEGT. The CDR3 has 16 amino acids. Trimming stripped 5 bases from V and 1 base from J, with 17 bases between. This CDR3 is CASSPSPGVANTEAFF. The DNA for the CDR3 is TGTGCCAGCAGTCCCTCACCCGGGGTGGCGAACACTGAAGCTTTCTTT.

This clonotype was found many times. V is TRBV19 and J is TRBJ1-2, with D maybe TRBD1 (6 bases). This CDR3 spans 12 amino acids. Germline assignment: CDR1 LNHDA and CDR2 SQIVND (reference sequence). Trimming shortened V by 6 bases and J by 8 bases, and 13 bases separated the two germline ends. The CDR3 loop is CASSKQGRGYTF. For the CDR3, the DNA is TGTGCCAGTAGCAAACAGGGACGGGGCTACACCTTC.

This clonotype was seen at least ten times. The chain has TRBV10-3 and TRBJ1-1; perhaps TRBD1 as D (5 bases). Trimming removed 8 bases at V and 1 base at J, with 8 bases between. This CDR3 comprises 12 residues. CDR1 and CDR2 from the germline V gene are ENHRY and SYGVKD. The CDR3 region has the DNA TGTGCCATCGGGACGGGGAACACTGAAGCTTTCTTT. It is translated as CAIGTGNTEAFF.

In this sample, this clonotype turned up a few times. The chain is built from TRBV5-1 and TRBJ1-3; 8 positions match TRBD1. Trimming removed 5 bases from V and 4 bases from J; junction bases left unmatched: 8. The CDR3 totals 15 residues. Germline V gene sequence: CDR1 SGHRS, CDR2 YFSETQ. CDR3 region: CASSYDRGTGNTIYF. The CDR3 bases are TGCGCCAGCAGTTATGACAGGGGAACAGGAAACACCATATATTTT.

This clonotype showed up many times. The DNA of the CDR3 is TGTGCCAGCAGTTCGCCGGGACAGGGGATGGAGACCCAGTACTTC. Encoded protein: CASSSPGQGMETQYF. The J gene is TRBJ2-5, the V gene TRBV12-3 or TRBV12-4, with 10 positions matching TRBD1. The CDR3 loop spans 15 amino acids. After removal of 4 bases from V and 5 bases from J, the junction contained 7 bases not matched to a gene.

This clonotype was seen many times. This chain connects TRBV6-5 to TRBJ1-2; 9 bases match TRBD1. The CDR3 has 12 residues. V gave up 5 bases and J gave up 7 bases; unmatched junction bases: 2. Germline V lookup: CDR1 MNHEY, CDR2 SVGAGI. The CDR3 here is CASSKGQGGYTF. For the CDR3, the DNA is TGTGCCAGCAGTAAGGGACAGGGTGGCTACACCTTC.

V gene TRBV20-1 combines with J gene TRBJ1-5; 8 bases are a match to TRBD1. Unmatched junction bases numbered 8, after V lost 0 bases and J lost 7 bases. The CDR3 extends over 15 amino acids. Germline-derived CDR1 and CDR2 are DFQATT and SNEGSKA (reference sequence). The CDR3 sequence is CSARDPDREAQPQHF. The DNA for the CDR3 is TGCAGTGCTAGAGATCCGGACAGGGAGGCACAGCCCCAGCATTTT.

This clonotype was counted at least ten times. The J gene is TRBJ2-7, the V gene TRBV28; D tentatively fits TRBD1 or TRBD2 (5 bases each). Germline V gene lookup returns CDR1 MDHEN and CDR2 SYDVKM. Deletions cut 5 bases from V and 2 bases from J, with 13 bases between. The CDR3 runs 14 residues. The chain's CDR3 is CASSGTPLTYEQYF. The CDR3 region has the DNA TGTGCCAGCAGTGGGACGCCTCTTACCTACGAGCAGTACTTC.

This clonotype was seen ten or more times. The CDR3 loop reads CASSAGQNNEQFF. The DNA for the CDR3 is TGTGCCAGCAGTGCGGGACAGAACAATGAGCAGTTCTTC. The chain joins TRBV6-5 to TRBJ2-1; perhaps TRBD1 as D (7 bases). Germline V CDR1 and CDR2: MNHEY, SVGAGI. V was pared by 5 bases and J by 5 bases, with 10 bases between. CDR3 length equals 13 residues.

This clonotype was observed at least ten times. The rearrangement links TRBV7-7 to TRBJ2-5; 8 bases map to TRBD2. Trimming took 5 bases from V and 4 from J; bases not matched to a gene: 18. This CDR3 contains 18 residues. CDR1 and CDR2 from the germline V gene are SSHAT and FNYEAQ (reference sequence). CDR3: CASSKGLVGDGIGETQYF. CDR3 DNA: TGTGCCAGCAGCAAGGGACTAGTGGGGGACGGTATAGGAGAGACCCAGTACTTC.

This clonotype was seen repeatedly, ten times or more. The chain uses TRBV28 and TRBJ2-7, with D unresolved. The V gene's germline CDR1 is MDHEN and CDR2 SYDVKM. Trimming shortened V by 5 bases and J by 4 bases, and 12 bases separated the two germline ends. The CDR3 is made up of 13 amino acids. The CDR3 coding sequence is TGTGCCAGCAGTATCCTAACTTCGTACGAGCAGTACTTC. Translation: CASSILTSYEQYF.

The V gene is TRBV27, the J gene TRBJ2-5, with 14 bases aligning to TRBD2. The CDR3 is 15 amino acids. CDR1 and CDR2 (germline): MNHEY, SMNVEV (reference sequence). The V and J ends lost 6 bases and 4 bases, in that order; junction bases with no gene match: 4. CDR3 sequence: CASRRLAGGRETQYF. The CDR3 coding sequence is TGTGCCAGCAGACGACTAGCGGGGGGGCGAGAGACCCAGTACTTC.

This clonotype turned up a few times. The V gene is TRBV6-1, the J gene TRBJ2-7; tentative D call: TRBD1 (6 bases). The CDR3 runs 13 residues. CDR1 and CDR2 (germline): MNHNS, SASEGT. V lost 4 bases, J lost 5 bases, and 12 bases lay in between. The CDR3 here is CASSATGYNEQYF. CDR3 nucleotide sequence: TGTGCCAGCAGTGCCACAGGGTACAACGAGCAGTACTTC.

V usage is TRBV5-1 and J usage is TRBJ2-1; D is perhaps TRBD1 (6 bases). Deletions cut 2 bases from V and 3 bases from J, with 15 bases between. Germline-derived CDR1 and CDR2 are SGHRS and YFSETQ. The CDR3 runs 16 residues. The chain's CDR3 is CASSLQLDSYYNEQFF. The CDR3 coding sequence is TGCGCCAGCAGCTTACAACTGGACAGTTACTACAATGAGCAGTTCTTC.

Remarks on this clonotype: At one end the junction does not follow the germline gene, possibly because of a read error. V usage is TRBV9 and J usage is TRBJ1-5, with D hard to call. Germline V lookup: CDR1 SGDLS, CDR2 YYNGEE. The CDR3 extends over 14 amino acids. The CDR3 here is CVSSVGQSNQPQHF. The DNA for the CDR3 is TGTGTCAGCAGCGTAGGCCAGAGCAATCAGCCCCAGCATTTT.

This clonotype has more than one count but fewer than ten. The chain employs TRBV12-3 or TRBV12-4 and TRBJ1-1; the match to TRBD1 covers 7 bases. V dropped 5 bases and J dropped 4; count of bases not matched to a gene: 10. The CDR3 is 15 residues long. The CDR3 protein is CASSGDRGRGTEAFF. The CDR3 coding sequence is TGTGCCAGCAGTGGGGACAGAGGCCGTGGCACTGAAGCTTTCTTT.

This clonotype was counted only a few times. V usage is TRBV29-1 and J usage is TRBJ2-7, with D perhaps matching TRBD1 (6 bases). CDR3 length: 12 residues. Trimming stripped 5 bases from V and 5 bases from J, with 13 bases between. CDR1 and CDR2 from the germline V gene are SQVTM and ANQGSEA. This CDR3 is CSVLGNRDEQYF. The CDR3 DNA reads as TGCAGCGTTCTTGGCAACAGGGACGAGCAGTACTTC.

This clonotype was seen more than once but under ten times. The V gene is TRBV6-2 or TRBV6-3, the J gene TRBJ1-1; D gene unclear. The CDR3 is made up of 16 amino acids. CDR1 and CDR2 (germline): MNHEY, SVGEGT. The V and J ends lost 0 bases and 1 base respectively, with 12 bases between them. CDR3 nucleotides: TGTGCCAGCAGTTACTCCCTGCCTAAGGGGAACACTGAAGCTTTCTTT. Encoded protein: CASSYSLPKGNTEAFF.

This clonotype was found many times. V is TRBV24-1 and J is TRBJ2-1; 8 positions match TRBD1. The V segment lost 7 bases and the J segment 9 bases; nucleotides outside the gene matches: 13. Germline values: CDR1 KGHDR, CDR2 SFDVKD. The CDR3 covers 15 residues. CDR3 sequence (DNA): TGTGCCACCAGGGGAAGTAAGGACAGGGAGGCTGAGCAGTTCTTC. Its translation is CATRGSKDREAEQFF.

The V call is TRBV5-1, the J call TRBJ2-5; D is uncertain. The CDR3 is 12 amino acids. V was trimmed by 4 bases and J by 4 bases, leaving 8 bases between them. From germline, CDR1 is SGHRS and CDR2 YFSETQ. In DNA form, the CDR3 reads TGCGCCAGCAGCCGTGGATCAGAGACCCAGTACTTC. Its translation: CASSRGSETQYF.

This clonotype was detected ten times or more. The DNA of the CDR3 is TGTGCCAGCAGTGCTAGGGACAGAGGATTGGTCACCTTC. It encodes CASSARDRGLVTF. This chain connects TRBV2 to TRBJ1-2; TRBD1 matches at 7 bases. V trimming: 4 bases; J trimming: 13 bases; junction bases outside the gene matches: 12. The CDR3 is 13 residues long. Germline V lookup: CDR1 SNHLY, CDR2 FYNNEI.

The chain recombines TRBV28 with TRBJ2-5; maybe TRBD2 (6 bases). In germline, CDR1 is MDHEN, CDR2 SYDVKM. The CDR3 length is 15 residues. Trimming took 6 bases from V and 3 from J, leaving 17 bases between them. The DNA of the CDR3 is TGTGCCAGCAGAACTAGCAGCCCCCGGGAAGAGACCCAGTACTTC. It yields the protein CASRTSSPREETQYF.

V is TRBV7-2 and J is TRBJ2-7; TRBD1 is a possible D gene (5 bases). The V gene lost 2 bases and the J gene lost 2 bases, with 22 bases spanning the gap. Germline V lookup: CDR1 SGHTA, CDR2 FQGNSA. This CDR3 spans 18 amino acids. The CDR3 spells CASSLRPQGPNPAYEQYF. CDR3 coding DNA: TGTGCCAGCAGCTTAAGGCCTCAGGGCCCCAACCCGGCCTACGAGCAGTACTTC.

This clonotype was counted ten times or more. The chain employs TRBV28 and TRBJ1-2; 10 nucleotides line up with TRBD1. With 6 bases clipped from V and 2 bases from J, the junction kept 9 bases outside the gene matches. Germline V gives CDR1 MDHEN, CDR2 SYDVKM. The CDR3 is 16 residues long. DNA of the CDR3: TGTGCCAGCAGCCTTGGGACAGGGGAGGAAAACTATGGCTACACCTTC. Its translation: CASSLGTGEENYGYTF.

This clonotype was observed a few times. The rearrangement links TRBV19 to TRBJ2-7; possibly TRBD2 for D (5 bases). The CDR3 totals 14 residues. Per the germline V gene, CDR1 is LNHDA and CDR2 is SQIVND (reference sequence). The V and J ends lost 7 bases and 5 bases respectively, with 18 bases between them. CDR3 residues: CASNRGEGVDEQYF. The CDR3, as DNA: TGTGCCAGTAATCGTGGTGAGGGTGTGGACGAGCAGTACTTC.

This clonotype was recorded at least ten times. The chain has TRBV24-1 and TRBJ2-1, with D uncertain. Trimming shortened V by 3 bases and J by 4 bases, and 27 bases separated the two germline ends. This CDR3 is 20 amino acids long. Germline values: CDR1 KGHDR, CDR2 SFDVKD. Here the CDR3 DNA reads TGTGCCACCAGTGATCCGTCGGATAGAGGAGAGGTAGATCCGTACAATGAGCAGTTCTTC. This gives the protein CATSDPSDRGEVDPYNEQFF.

The chain combines TRBV18 with TRBJ1-1, with D uncertain. V lost 3 bases and J 10 bases, leaving 15 bases between the germline ends. The CDR3 has 13 amino acids. CDR1 KGHSH and CDR2 LQKENI come from the germline V gene. CDR3 coding DNA: TGTGCCAGCTCACCCCCAGCGGCCTGGAGAGCTTTCTTT. It yields the protein CASSPPAAWRAFF.

This clonotype appeared many times. One end of the junction fails to match germline, which may point to a read error. The V and J genes are TRBV23-1 and TRBJ2-7, with D possibly matching TRBD1 (6 bases). TRBV23-1 is an ORF for which the function is uncertain. This CDR3 region has 15 residues. The CDR3 nucleotides read TGCGCCAGCAGTCACCCGGGCAGGGACACCCTCGGGCAGGACTTC. It specifies CASSHPGRDTLGQDF.